Below are 13 T cell receptor beta chains sequenced from a single sample in a study of glioma-infiltrating T cells after dendritic cell vaccination. Sequenced by immunoSEQ multiplex PCR; TCRdb stores in-frame clones only, minus some. Seen here are roughly 41,000 clones, almost 85% observed once, and the top ten hold 7.5% to 10%. The sample here was blood, taken before dendritic cell vaccination. The receptors were sampled from a human donor with glioblastoma.

The V and J genes are TRBV5-6 and TRBJ1-6, with 10 bases matching TRBD1. The CDR3 is 17 amino acids. CDR1 SGHDT and CDR2 YYEEEE come from the germline V gene. V gave up 0 bases and J gave up 8 bases; unmatched junction bases: 8. The CDR3 is CASSLGPRDRGYSPLHF. For the CDR3, the DNA is TGTGCCAGCAGCTTGGGTCCCCGGGACAGGGGTTATTCACCCCTCCACTTT.

The table lists this clone with a few counts. The rearrangement links TRBV9 to TRBJ2-3; D gene ambiguous. This CDR3 is 15 amino acids long. Trimming shortened V by 0 bases and J by 1 base, and 9 bases separated the two germline ends. CDR1 and CDR2 from the germline V gene are SGDLS and YYNGEE. CDR3 protein: CASSVGGAGTDTQYF. The CDR3 nucleotides read TGTGCCAGCAGCGTAGGAGGTGCGGGCACAGATACGCAGTATTTT.

The V call is TRBV18, the J call TRBJ1-5, with 9 bases aligning to TRBD1. The germline V gene encodes CDR1 KGHSH and CDR2 LQKENI. CDR3 length: 15 amino acids. V trimming: 3 bases; J trimming: 8 bases; junction bases outside the gene matches: 8. CDR3 coding DNA: TGTGCCAGCTCACCGGGGGACAGGGCCGATGAGCCCCAGCATTTT. Translation: CASSPGDRADEPQHF.

The chain is built from TRBV13 and TRBJ2-3, with 10 bases aligning to TRBD2. This CDR3 has 16 amino acids. CDR1 and CDR2 from the germline V gene are PRHDT and FYEKMQ (reference sequence). Trimming cost V 5 bases and J 4 bases; bases outside gene matches: 9. CDR3 DNA sequence: TGTGCCAGCAGCCCCCGTAGCGGGGGGTTGGCAGATACGCAGTATTTT. Translated: CASSPRSGGLADTQYF.

The chain carries TRBV30 and TRBJ1-2; D not certain. Germline V gene lookup returns CDR1 GTSNPN and CDR2 SVGIG (reference sequence). The CDR3 extends over 14 amino acids. The V gene lost 0 bases and the J gene lost 1 base, with 9 bases spanning the gap. CDR3 protein: CAWSVTRYNYGYTF. CDR3 sequence (DNA): TGTGCCTGGAGTGTTACTAGATATAACTATGGCTACACCTTC.

This rearrangement joins TRBV6-5 to TRBJ1-2; 7 nucleotides agree with TRBD1. V shed 6 bases and J 2 bases; nucleotides not matched to a gene: 3. This CDR3 spans 13 amino acids. The germline V gene has CDR1 MNHEY and CDR2 SVGAGI. The CDR3 DNA reads TGTGCCAGCAGAACGGACAGGAACTATGGCTACACCTTC. The encoded protein is CASRTDRNYGYTF.

V and J are TRBV10-3 and TRBJ1-2, with 10 bases lining up with TRBD1. Trimming took 5 bases from V and 8 from J; bases not matched to a gene: 20. Per the germline V gene, CDR1 is ENHRY and CDR2 is SYGVKD. There are 18 residues in the CDR3. CDR3 sequence: CAISPNSGTGDLVFGYTF. The DNA for the CDR3 is TGTGCCATCAGTCCAAACTCCGGGACAGGGGATCTTGTATTCGGCTACACCTTC.

This clone was counted a single time. J is TRBJ2-5 and V is TRBV11-1, with TRBD2 matching 7 bases. The V gene's germline CDR1 is SGHAT and CDR2 FQDESV (reference sequence). V lost 2 bases to trimming and J lost 3 bases; unmatched junction nucleotides: 12. The CDR3 has 17 amino acids. Written as DNA, the CDR3 is TGTGCCAGCAGCTTATCCAGCGGGGCCAGAAAAAAAGAGACCCAGTACTTC. It translates to CASSLSSGARKKETQYF.

The gene calls are TRBV19 and TRBJ1-1; D uncertain. Germline V gives CDR1 LNHDA, CDR2 SQIVND (reference sequence). This CDR3 has 13 amino acids. V was pared by 5 bases and J by 11 bases, with 18 bases between. This CDR3 reads CASSFLGSVAAFF. CDR3 coding DNA: TGTGCCAGTAGTTTTCTCGGGTCAGTTGCGGCTTTCTTT.

The genes are TRBV10-3 and TRBJ2-5; D unresolved. The V gene's germline CDR1 is ENHRY and CDR2 SYGVKD. This CDR3 has 14 amino acids. Between the trimmed V and J ends, which lost 0 bases and 5 bases, there was a span of 10 bases. The DNA for the CDR3 is TGTGCCATCAGTGAGTCGCAGTCTGTGGAGACCCAGTACTTC. This gives the protein CAISESQSVETQYF.

This chain connects TRBV7-9 to TRBJ2-7, with 10 bases that match TRBD2. The CDR3 consists of 16 residues. Germline V lookup: CDR1 SEHNR, CDR2 FQNEAQ (reference sequence). With V trimmed by 5 bases and J by 3 bases, 10 bases remained unmatched. The CDR3 region has the DNA TGTGCCAGCAGCGCAGATCGGACTAGCGGATACTACGAGCAGTACTTC. It specifies CASSADRTSGYYEQYF.

The chain uses TRBV5-1 and TRBJ2-3; D gene uncertain. The germline gives CDR1 SGHRS, CDR2 YFSETQ. V was shortened by 0 bases and J by 0 bases, with 8 bases between the two germline ends. This CDR3 is built from 15 residues. CDR3 sequence reads: CASSLAGTSTDTQYF. CDR3 nucleotides: TGCGCCAGCAGCTTGGCCGGTACTAGCACAGATACGCAGTATTTT.

The chain is built from TRBV5-4 and TRBJ1-1; 9 bases line up with TRBD1. Per the germline V gene, CDR1 is SGHNT and CDR2 is YYREEE (reference sequence). V gave up 4 bases and J gave up 5 bases; unmatched junction bases: 6. The CDR3 has 14 residues. CDR3 sequence: CASSGRTGVTEAFF. CDR3 sequence (DNA): TGTGCCAGCAGCGGAAGGACAGGGGTGACTGAAGCTTTCTTT.